This entry concerns a single T cell receptor beta chain. This clonotype was recorded once. Its antigen is still unknown. No base quality values were provided; no much bigger clone lies one nucleotide off. Evidence from a single read is weak. The receptor library was made with 5' RACE. Instrument used: NextSeq 500. To allow correction of PCR and sequencing errors, the TCR library protocol tagged every TCR cDNA molecule with a unique molecular identifier. As for the original processing: TCR identification, UMI-based error correction and CDR3 extraction were performed with Decombinator tools. Expanded TCRs were defined as those above a frequency of 2 per 1,000, corresponding to the top 1% of the tumor frequency distribution. Renyi diversity was computed with the R vegan package after each repertoire had been subsampled 100 times to 5,000 TCRs. CDR3 similarity networks were constructed using string-kernel similarity of amino acid triplets, with links drawn between CDR3s whose pairwise similarity was above 0.82. The public reads were run again by TCRdb, first through fastp at Q25 and then through MiXCR, and only productive beta chains were kept. For every CDR3 protein sequence, its rows merge into one entry that carries the most common genes and DNA. The authors' filters were not applied to this entry. A total of 70,000 to 90,000 distinct CDR3 sequences appear in this sample, about 14% of them only once. The biggest ten clones account for more than 5.5% of the sample.

This sample was taken from a study of spatial heterogeneity in lung cancer (dated by TCRdb to the late 2010s). Regarding the research as a whole: Beta-chain transcripts were consistently detected in greater numbers than alpha-chain transcripts, which likely reflects a higher abundance of beta-chain transcripts. In the raw uncorrected reads, each unique combination of TCR and UMI appeared on average more than ten times. In non-small cell lung cancer, the study made a quantitative comparison of TCR alpha and beta repertoires among multiple tumor regions, matched nontumor lung and blood. The study linked features of the TCR repertoire to counts of nonsynonymous mutations, which were determined by whole-exome sequencing of tumor tissue. At surgery, 200 to 250 tumor regions, around 67 matched nontumor lung samples and 45 to 60 PBMC samples were TCR-sequenced for both alpha and beta chains. Overall study results and their limits: Additional single-cell paired TCR alpha and beta sequencing was considered necessary to confirm, at a functional level, the hypothesis that regional TCRs recognize regional mutations. Ubiquitous expanded tumor TCRs showed up in blood more often at tumor resection than at routine follow-up.

The time point tag for this specimen amounts to: sample taken at primary tumor resection. Without any cell sorting, TCR sequencing was performed on whole RNA extracted either from tumor and nontumor lung tissue or from cryopreserved PBMC samples. The donors were some 72 patients from the lung TRACERx cohort who had early-stage, untreated non-small cell lung cancer. Only patients with enough RNA available from two or more tumor regions were chosen for TCR sequencing. CDR1 and CDR2 are read off the germline V gene (reference sequence) as DFQATT and SNEGSKA. The CDR3 numbers 13 residues from cysteine through phenylalanine. The read is trimmed to its CDR3 DNA, 39 bases read in frame from base 1. From V the trimming removes 7 bases and from J it removes 7 bases, while the gene matches leave 7 bases of the junction unaccounted for.

The sequences come from PBMCs, collected at surgery. The source is a male donor with early-stage non-small cell lung cancer. This receptor chain uses TRBV20-1 and TRBJ2-7; 13 central bases correspond to TRBD2. The DNA reads TGCAGTGTTCCGGGACTAGCGGGACATGAGCAGTACTTC. It translates to CSVPGLAGHEQYF.